A single sample gave rise to the 22 T cell receptor beta chains below, sequenced in a study of PD-1 blockade in classical Hodgkin lymphoma. All patients experienced relapse after autologous stem cell transplantation, and brentuximab vedotin exposure was variable. Sequencing was performed with immunoSEQ multiplex PCR; in TCRdb, only in-frame clones are kept and a portion is missing. Among about 99,000 clones listed, roughly 81% were seen once. This material consisted of peripheral blood mononuclear cells (PBMCs), taken before the second cycle of nivolumab. Receptors were obtained from a human donor with classical Hodgkin lymphoma.

This clone has a count of ten or more. This chain uses TRBV5-4 with TRBJ2-2; 7 nucleotides align to TRBD2. CDR3 length: 15 amino acids. V gave up 4 bases and J gave up 1 base; unmatched junction bases: 4. Germline CDR1 is SGHNT and CDR2 is YYREEE (reference sequence). This CDR3 is CASSPASGNTGELFF. As DNA, the CDR3 is TGTGCCAGCAGCCCCGCTAGCGGGAACACCGGGGAGCTGTTTTTT.

This clone was seen a handful of times. The genes are TRBV2 and TRBJ2-2; TRBD1 aligns across 9 bases. This CDR3 is 16 amino acids long. CDR1 SNHLY and CDR2 FYNNEI come from the germline V gene. V shed 4 bases, J shed 9 bases, and the junction held 12 bases outside the gene matches. CDR3 amino acids: CASSATGTGSVRELFF. CDR3 sequence (DNA): TGTGCCAGCAGTGCTACCGGGACAGGGTCCGTGCGGGAGCTGTTTTTT.

This clone was detected once. V and J are TRBV6-6 and TRBJ1-2, with TRBD1 matching 11 bases. CDR3 length: 16 amino acids. Germline values: CDR1 MNHNY, CDR2 SVGAGI (reference sequence). V dropped 0 bases and J dropped 4; count of bases not matched to a gene: 4. CDR3 protein: CASSYSGDRGFYGYTF. CDR3 DNA: TGTGCCAGCAGTTACTCGGGGGACAGGGGGTTCTATGGCTACACCTTC.

V is TRBV30 and J is TRBJ2-2; 8 bases are shared with TRBD2. The CDR3 sequence is 17 residues long. Germline V lookup: CDR1 GTSNPN, CDR2 SVGIG (reference sequence). Losses at the gene ends were 2 bases for V and 5 bases for J; bases not matched to a gene: 13. CDR3 nucleotides: TGTGCCTGGAGTCGGGCCTCGAGCGGGGGAGGAACCGGGGAGCTGTTTTTT. This codes for CAWSRASSGGGTGELFF.

This clone was counted once. The genes are TRBV28 and TRBJ1-4; D perhaps matches TRBD1 (6 bases). The CDR3 loop spans 14 amino acids. From germline, CDR1 is MDHEN and CDR2 SYDVKM. Trimming left V 11 bases short and J 3 bases short, with 16 bases between. The CDR3 sequence is CAHRGGWANEKLFF. As DNA, the CDR3 is TGTGCCCACCGGGGGGGCTGGGCTAATGAAAAACTGTTTTTT.

This clone was picked up a small number of times. The chain uses TRBV7-6 and TRBJ2-1; possibly TRBD2 for D (6 bases). The V gene lost 1 base and the J gene lost 4 bases, with 8 bases spanning the gap. This CDR3 comprises 14 residues. In germline, CDR1 is SGHVS, CDR2 FNYEAQ. The CDR3 sequence: CASSLGGGYNEQFF. CDR3 coding DNA: TGTGCCAGCAGCTTAGGGGGAGGATACAATGAGCAGTTCTTC.

Concerning this clone: Its ends do not fully match the called genes, so a read error is possible. This chain links TRBV10-1 with TRBJ2-5; D possibly corresponds to TRBD1 (5 bases). Germline loops: CDR1 WNHNN, CDR2 SYGVQD (reference sequence). The CDR3 covers 14 residues. The CDR3 region is CASSGMDIQGTQYF. CDR3 DNA: TGCGCCAGCAGTGGAATGGACATCCAAGGGACCCAGTACTTC.

The genes are TRBV5-1 and TRBJ2-5; 7 positions match TRBD2. The germline V gene has CDR1 SGHRS and CDR2 YFSETQ. The V gene end was trimmed by 5 bases and the J gene end by 5 bases; junction bases not matched to a gene: 18. This CDR3 spans 17 amino acids. The CDR3 here is CASRSLVAGERKETQYF. The DNA for the CDR3 is TGCGCCAGCAGGAGCCTTGTTGCGGGAGAGCGGAAGGAGACCCAGTACTTC.

The V and J genes are TRBV4-3 and TRBJ2-3, with 7 bases aligning to TRBD1. The J segment lost 4 bases and the V segment lost 4 bases, leaving 2 bases of the junction unmatched. CDR1 and CDR2 from the germline V gene are LGHNA and YSLEER. The CDR3 spans 13 residues. CDR3 DNA: TGCGCCAGCAGCCTTACAGGGGCAGATACGCAGTATTTT. Translation gives CASSLTGADTQYF.

Only a few counts were recorded for this clone. The V gene is TRBV18, the J gene TRBJ1-2; D not resolved. V lost 1 base and J 8 bases, leaving 8 bases between the germline ends. CDR3 length: 12 amino acids. Germline CDR1 is KGHSH and CDR2 is LQKENI. CDR3 nucleotides: TGTGCCAGCTCACCACTCTCACCCGGCTACACCTTC. This sequence encodes CASSPLSPGYTF.

The genes are TRBV5-4 and TRBJ2-3; no clear D. V was clipped by 0 bases and J by 0 bases, with 8 bases between them. The CDR3 consists of 15 residues. Per the germline V gene, CDR1 is SGHNT and CDR2 is YYREEE (reference sequence). The CDR3 DNA is TGTGCCAGCAGCTTGGAGAGCAGGAGCACAGATACGCAGTATTTT. Translating gives CASSLESRSTDTQYF.

The rearrangement links TRBV11-2 to TRBJ1-5; D unclear. The CDR3 loop spans 15 amino acids. Germline V lookup: CDR1 SGHAT, CDR2 FQNNGV. V dropped 5 bases and J dropped 0 bases, with 11 bases sitting between them. This chain's CDR3 is CASSLDGDSNQPQHF. The CDR3 DNA reads as TGTGCCAGCAGCCTCGATGGGGATAGCAATCAGCCCCAGCATTTT.

This clone was counted a few times. The chain employs TRBV19 and TRBJ2-6; the match to TRBD1 covers 7 bases. CDR3 length equals 17 residues. Losses at the gene ends were 6 bases for V and 0 bases for J; bases not matched to a gene: 8. Germline V gives CDR1 LNHDA, CDR2 SQIVND (reference sequence). CDR3 sequence: CASRNRDSNSGANVLTF. Here the CDR3 DNA reads TGTGCCAGTAGGAACCGGGACAGTAACTCTGGGGCCAACGTCCTGACTTTC.

This clone was recorded only once. The chain couples TRBV19 to TRBJ2-7; a possible D gene is TRBD1 (5 bases). Germline V CDR1 and CDR2: LNHDA, SQIVND (reference sequence). The CDR3 spans 13 residues. V was clipped by 10 bases and J by 7 bases, with 20 bases between them. This CDR3 reads CATRGAANPEQYF. CDR3 coding DNA: TGTGCCACCCGTGGGGCCGCCAACCCAGAGCAGTACTTC.

V and J are TRBV29-1 and TRBJ2-7, with 7 bases aligning to TRBD1. The length of the CDR3 is 11 residues. The V gene's germline CDR1 is SQVTM and CDR2 ANQGSEA. V lost 4 bases and J lost 3; bases outside the gene matches: 0. CDR3 DNA sequence: TGCAGCGTTGCAGGGGGCTACGAGCAGTACTTC. Its translation: CSVAGGYEQYF.

V and J are TRBV9 and TRBJ2-3; D remains unclear. Germline-derived CDR1 and CDR2 are SGDLS and YYNGEE. The CDR3 is 14 residues long. The V and J ends lost 0 bases and 3 bases respectively, with 8 bases between them. DNA for the CDR3: TGTGCCAGCAGCGTAGAGAGATTTACAGATACGCAGTATTTT. This translates into CASSVERFTDTQYF.

J is TRBJ2-2 and V is TRBV10-3; no clear D gene. The V end lost 6 bases, the J end lost 3 bases, and 14 bases lay between the germline ends. Germline V CDR1 and CDR2: ENHRY, SYGVKD. This CDR3 comprises 15 residues. CDR3 coding DNA: TGTGCCATCAGAGTCACTCCCCGGGACACCGGGGAGCTGTTTTTT. Its translation: CAIRVTPRDTGELFF.

The V gene is TRBV5-5, the J gene TRBJ2-7; TRBD2 agrees at 8 bases. Germline CDR1 SGHKS, CDR2 YYEKEE (reference sequence). This CDR3 has 15 residues. Germline trimming cut 3 bases from V and 3 bases from J; bases unmatched to any gene: 8. The CDR3 DNA is TGTGCCAGCAGCTCCTCCCCGGGACTAGTCTACGAGCAGTACTTC. This codes for CASSSSPGLVYEQYF.

The V call is TRBV6-6, the J call TRBJ1-2; TRBD1 aligns across 7 bases. CDR1 MNHNY and CDR2 SVGAGI come from the germline V gene (reference sequence). The CDR3 consists of 15 residues. The trim removed 5 bases at V and 7 bases at J, leaving 13 bases unmatched. The CDR3 here is CASSRGTVGAGGYTF. The CDR3 DNA sequence: TGTGCCAGCAGTCGAGGGACAGTAGGGGCGGGTGGCTACACCTTC.

This clone was picked up one time. J is TRBJ2-1 and V is TRBV12-5, with D perhaps matching TRBD1 or TRBD2 (5 bases each). This CDR3 has 14 residues. In germline, CDR1 is LGHNT, CDR2 FRNRAP. With 4 bases removed from V and 7 bases from J, the gap between germline ends came to 14 bases. CDR3 protein: CASGSGTVWNEQFF. CDR3 coding DNA: TGTGCTAGTGGTTCAGGGACCGTGTGGAATGAGCAGTTCTTC.

The gene calls are TRBV5-5 and TRBJ2-7; no clear D gene. Germline CDR1 reads SGHKS; CDR2 reads YYEKEE (reference sequence). Deletions cut 6 bases from V and 7 bases from J, with 11 bases between. There are 11 residues in the CDR3. In DNA form, the CDR3 reads TGTGCCAGCAACACACACTCAGAGCAGTACTTC. It yields the protein CASNTHSEQYF.

This clone was counted a few times. This sequence joins TRBV4-2 and TRBJ2-7, with D possibly matching TRBD1 (6 bases). The CDR3 sequence is 15 residues long. CDR1 is LGHNA, CDR2 YNFKEQ, per germline. V shed 4 bases and J shed 4 bases, with 17 bases lying between them. CDR3 region: CASSLTQGGGYEQYF. The DNA for the CDR3 is TGTGCCAGCAGCCTCACCCAAGGGGGTGGTTACGAGCAGTACTTC.